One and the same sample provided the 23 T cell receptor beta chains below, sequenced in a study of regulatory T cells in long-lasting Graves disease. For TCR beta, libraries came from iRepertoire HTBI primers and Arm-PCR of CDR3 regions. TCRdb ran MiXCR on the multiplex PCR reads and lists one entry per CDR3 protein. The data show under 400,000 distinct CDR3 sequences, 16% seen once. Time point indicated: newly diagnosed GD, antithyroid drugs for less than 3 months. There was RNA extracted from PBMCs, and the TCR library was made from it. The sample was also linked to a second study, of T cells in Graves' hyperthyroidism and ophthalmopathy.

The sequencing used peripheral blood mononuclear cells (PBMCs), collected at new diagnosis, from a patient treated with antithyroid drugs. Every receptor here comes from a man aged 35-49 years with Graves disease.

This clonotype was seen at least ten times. The CDR3 region has the DNA TGTGCCAGCCAGCCCGGGACAGGGAATGAAAAACTGTTTTTT. Translating gives CASQPGTGNEKLFF. The chain combines TRBV6-1 with TRBJ1-4, with TRBD1 identical over 9 bases. Germline values: CDR1 MNHNS, CDR2 SASEGT. The V gene end was trimmed by 8 bases and the J gene end by 5 bases; junction bases not matched to a gene: 6. The CDR3 runs 14 residues.

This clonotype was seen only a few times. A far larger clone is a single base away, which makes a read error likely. The CDR3 sequence is CASKTPGGPGNEQYF. The CDR3 DNA follows: TGTGCCAGCAAAACCCCGGGGGGGCCTGGCAATGAGCAGTACTTC. This chain joins TRBV2 and TRBJ2-3, with TRBD2 matching over 8 bases. The DNA end favors TRBJ2-7, so the J call may be wrong. This CDR3 contains 15 residues. Looked up from germline, CDR1 is SNHLY and CDR2 is FYNNEI.

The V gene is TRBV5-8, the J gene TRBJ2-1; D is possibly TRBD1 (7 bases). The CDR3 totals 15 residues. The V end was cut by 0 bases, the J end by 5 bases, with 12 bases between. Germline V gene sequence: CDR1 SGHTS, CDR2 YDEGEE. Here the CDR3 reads CASSLGRGQHNEQFF. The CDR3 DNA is TGTGCCAGCAGCTTGGGGAGGGGGCAACACAATGAGCAGTTCTTC.

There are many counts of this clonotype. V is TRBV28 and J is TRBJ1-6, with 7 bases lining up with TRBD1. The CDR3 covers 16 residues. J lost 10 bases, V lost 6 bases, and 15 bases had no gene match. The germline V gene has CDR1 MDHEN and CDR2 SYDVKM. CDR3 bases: TGTGCCAGCAGGGGAGGGGGCCCGGGAAGATGGTCACCCCTCCACTTT. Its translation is CASRGGGPGRWSPLHF.

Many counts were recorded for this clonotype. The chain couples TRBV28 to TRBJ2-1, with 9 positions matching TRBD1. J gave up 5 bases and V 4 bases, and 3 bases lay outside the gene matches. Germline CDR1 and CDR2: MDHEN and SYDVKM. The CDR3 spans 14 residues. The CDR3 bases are TGTGCCAGCAGTTCAACAGGGGGCAACAATGAGCAGTTCTTC. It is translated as CASSSTGGNNEQFF.

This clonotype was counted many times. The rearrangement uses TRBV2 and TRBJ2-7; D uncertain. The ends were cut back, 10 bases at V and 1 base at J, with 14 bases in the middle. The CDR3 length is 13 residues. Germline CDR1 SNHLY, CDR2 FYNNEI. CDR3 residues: CAIYPPGSYEQYF. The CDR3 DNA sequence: TGTGCCATCTATCCCCCGGGTTCCTACGAGCAGTACTTC.

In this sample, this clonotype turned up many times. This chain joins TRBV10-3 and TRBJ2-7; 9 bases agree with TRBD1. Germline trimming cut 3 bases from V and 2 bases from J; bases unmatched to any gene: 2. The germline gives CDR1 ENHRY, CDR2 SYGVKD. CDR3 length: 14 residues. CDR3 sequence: CAISERDRAYEQYF. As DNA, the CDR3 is TGTGCCATCAGTGAACGGGACAGGGCCTACGAGCAGTACTTC.

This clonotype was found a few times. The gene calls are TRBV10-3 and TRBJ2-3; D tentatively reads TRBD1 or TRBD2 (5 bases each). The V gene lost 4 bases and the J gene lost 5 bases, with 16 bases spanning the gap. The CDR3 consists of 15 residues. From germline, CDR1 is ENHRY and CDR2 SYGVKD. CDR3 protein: CAISGSSRELDTQYF. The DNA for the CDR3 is TGTGCCATCAGTGGGTCTAGCAGGGAACTAGATACGCAGTATTTT.

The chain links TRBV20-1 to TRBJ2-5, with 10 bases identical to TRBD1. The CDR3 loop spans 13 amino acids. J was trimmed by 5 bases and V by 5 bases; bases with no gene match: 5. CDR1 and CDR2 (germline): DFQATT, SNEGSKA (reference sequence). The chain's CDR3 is CSAFDRGRETQYF. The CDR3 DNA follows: TGCAGTGCTTTTGACAGGGGGCGTGAGACCCAGTACTTC.

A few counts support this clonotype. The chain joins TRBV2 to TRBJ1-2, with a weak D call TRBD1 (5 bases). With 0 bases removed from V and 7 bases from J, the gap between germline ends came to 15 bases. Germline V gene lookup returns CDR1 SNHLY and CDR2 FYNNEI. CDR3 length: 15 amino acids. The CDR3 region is CASSEAQAGYTGYTF. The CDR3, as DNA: TGTGCCAGCAGTGAAGCACAGGCAGGTTATACTGGCTACACCTTC.

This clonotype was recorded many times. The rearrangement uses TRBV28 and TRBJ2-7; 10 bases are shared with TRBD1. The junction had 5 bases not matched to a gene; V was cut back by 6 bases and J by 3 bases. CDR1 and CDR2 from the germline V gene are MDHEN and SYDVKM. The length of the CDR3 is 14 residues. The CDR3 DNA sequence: TGTGCCAGCAGGACTTGGACAGGGGGCTACGAGCAGTACTTC. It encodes CASRTWTGGYEQYF.

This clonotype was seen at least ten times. CDR3 sequence: CAWSRRGAGELFF. The CDR3 DNA follows: TGTGCCTGGAGTAGGAGGGGCGCGGGGGAGCTGTTTTTT. The chain joins TRBV30 to TRBJ2-2; weak D call: TRBD2 (6 bases). Looked up from germline, CDR1 is GTSNPN and CDR2 is SVGIG (reference sequence). Trimming removed 2 bases from V and 8 bases from J, with 12 bases in between. This CDR3 region has 13 residues.

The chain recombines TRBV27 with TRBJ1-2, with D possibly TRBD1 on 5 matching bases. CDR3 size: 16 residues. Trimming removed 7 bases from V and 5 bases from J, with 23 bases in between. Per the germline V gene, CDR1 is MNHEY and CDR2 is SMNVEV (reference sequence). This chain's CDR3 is CASTKTAHASLYGYTF. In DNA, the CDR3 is TGTGCCAGCACCAAGACAGCCCACGCATCCCTTTATGGCTACACCTTC.

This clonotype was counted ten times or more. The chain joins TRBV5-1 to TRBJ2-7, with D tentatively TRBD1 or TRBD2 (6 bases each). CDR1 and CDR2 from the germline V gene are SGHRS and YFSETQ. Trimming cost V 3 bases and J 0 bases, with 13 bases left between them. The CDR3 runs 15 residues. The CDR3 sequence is CASSSAGQSSYEQYF. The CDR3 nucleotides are TGCGCCAGCAGCTCCGCGGGACAAAGCTCCTACGAGCAGTACTTC. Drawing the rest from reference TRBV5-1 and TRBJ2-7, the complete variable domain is KAGVTQTPRYLIKTRGQQVTLSCSPISGHRSVSWYQQTPGQGLQFLFEYFSETQRNKGNFPGRFSGRQFSNSRSEMNVSTLELGDSALYLCASSSAGQSSYEQYFGPGTRLTVT.

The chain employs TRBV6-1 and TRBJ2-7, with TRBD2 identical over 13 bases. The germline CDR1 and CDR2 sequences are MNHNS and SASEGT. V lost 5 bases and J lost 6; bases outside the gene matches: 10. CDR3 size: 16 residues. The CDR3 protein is CASSNPGLAGFGEQYF. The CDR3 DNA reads TGTGCCAGCAGTAACCCGGGACTAGCGGGGTTCGGCGAGCAGTACTTC.

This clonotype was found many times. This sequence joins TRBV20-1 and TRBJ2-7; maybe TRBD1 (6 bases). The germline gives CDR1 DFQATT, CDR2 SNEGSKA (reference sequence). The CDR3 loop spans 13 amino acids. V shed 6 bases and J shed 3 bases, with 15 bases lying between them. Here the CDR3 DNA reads TGCAGTGCACCTGGACAGAGAAGCTACGAGCAGTACTTC. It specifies CSAPGQRSYEQYF.

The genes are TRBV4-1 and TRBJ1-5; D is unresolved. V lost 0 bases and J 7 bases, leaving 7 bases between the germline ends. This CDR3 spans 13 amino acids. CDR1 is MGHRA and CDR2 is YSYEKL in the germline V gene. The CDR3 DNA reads TGCGCCAGCAGCCAAGAACAATTACAGCCCCAGCATTTT. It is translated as CASSQEQLQPQHF.

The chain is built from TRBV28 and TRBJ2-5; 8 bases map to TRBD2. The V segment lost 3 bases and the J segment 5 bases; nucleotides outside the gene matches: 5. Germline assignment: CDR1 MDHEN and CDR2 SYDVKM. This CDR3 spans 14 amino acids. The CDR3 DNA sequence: TGTGCCAGCAGTTTCGGGGGGGTGGGGGAGACCCAGTACTTC. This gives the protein CASSFGGVGETQYF.

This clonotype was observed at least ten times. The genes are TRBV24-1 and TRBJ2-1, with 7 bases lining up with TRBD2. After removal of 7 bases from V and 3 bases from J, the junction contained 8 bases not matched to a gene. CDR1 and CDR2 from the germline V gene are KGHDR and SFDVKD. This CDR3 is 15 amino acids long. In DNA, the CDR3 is TGTGCCACCAGGGGCGCGGGGGACTACTACAATGAGCAGTTCTTC. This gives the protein CATRGAGDYYNEQFF.

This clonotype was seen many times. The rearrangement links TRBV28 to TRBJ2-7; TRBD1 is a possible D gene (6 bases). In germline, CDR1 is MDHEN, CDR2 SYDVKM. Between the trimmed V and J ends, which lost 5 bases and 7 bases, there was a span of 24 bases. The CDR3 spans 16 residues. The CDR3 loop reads CASSPIRDNSLSEQYF. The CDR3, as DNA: TGTGCCAGCAGTCCTATCCGGGACAACTCGTTGAGTGAGCAGTACTTC.

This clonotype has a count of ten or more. CDR3 region: CASSQDRYTDTQYF. CDR3 nucleotide sequence: TGTGCCAGCAGCCAAGATCGTTACACAGATACGCAGTATTTT. The chain couples TRBV14 to TRBJ2-3; no clear D. The CDR3 runs 14 residues. Per germline, CDR1 SGHDN and CDR2 FVKESK. Trimming cost V 0 bases and J 2 bases, with 6 bases left between them. The whole variable domain, filled in from reference TRBV14 and TRBJ2-3, reads EAGVTQFPSHSVIEKGQTVTLRCDPISGHDNLYWYRRVMGKEIKFLLHFVKESKQDESGMPNNRFLAERTGGTYSTLKVQPAELEDSGVYFCASSQDRYTDTQYFGPGTRLTVL.

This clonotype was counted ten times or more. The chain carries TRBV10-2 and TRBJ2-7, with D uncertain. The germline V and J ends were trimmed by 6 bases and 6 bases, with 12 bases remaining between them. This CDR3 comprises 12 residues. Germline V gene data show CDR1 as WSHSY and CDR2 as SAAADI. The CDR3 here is CASSASLFEQYF. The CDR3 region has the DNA TGCGCCAGCAGCGCTTCGCTGTTCGAGCAGTACTTC.

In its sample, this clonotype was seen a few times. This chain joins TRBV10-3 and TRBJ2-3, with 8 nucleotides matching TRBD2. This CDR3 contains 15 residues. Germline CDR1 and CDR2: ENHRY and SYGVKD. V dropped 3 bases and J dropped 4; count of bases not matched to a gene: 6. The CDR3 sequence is CAISEGTSGADTQYF. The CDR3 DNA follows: TGTGCCATCAGTGAAGGAACTAGCGGCGCAGATACGCAGTATTTT.